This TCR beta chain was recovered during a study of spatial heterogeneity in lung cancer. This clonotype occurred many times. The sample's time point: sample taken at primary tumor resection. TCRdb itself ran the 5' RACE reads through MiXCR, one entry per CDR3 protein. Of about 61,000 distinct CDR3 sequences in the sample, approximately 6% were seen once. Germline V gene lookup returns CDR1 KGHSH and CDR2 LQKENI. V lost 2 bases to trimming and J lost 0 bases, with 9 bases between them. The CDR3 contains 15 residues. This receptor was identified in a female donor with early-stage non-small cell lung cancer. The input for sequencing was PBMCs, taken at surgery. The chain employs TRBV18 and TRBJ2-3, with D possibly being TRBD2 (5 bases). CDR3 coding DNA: TGTGCCAGCTCACCATCGGGAACTAGCACAGATACGCAGTATTTT. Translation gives CASSPSGTSTDTQYF.